This TCR beta chain was sequenced for a study of CD8 T cells in Susac syndrome. An amount of RNA that ranged from roughly 0.45 to 1 ug was reverse transcribed with random hexamers. TCRdb reanalysed the immunoSEQ multiplex PCR reads using MiXCR and keeps one entry per CDR3 protein. The sample holds 150,000 to 200,000 distinct CDR3 sequences; roughly 95% are singletons and the top ten take 0.085% to 0.095%. The CDR3 length is 14 residues. The V gene's germline CDR1 is SGHNT and CDR2 YYREEE (reference sequence). V shed 2 bases and J shed 4 bases, with 9 bases lying between them. The chain recombines TRBV5-4 with TRBJ1-4; D is unresolved. The sequencing input was CD4+ T cells from PBMCs. This receptor was taken from a human donor with multiple sclerosis. CDR3 DNA sequence: TGTGCCAGCAGCTTTGATGGGTATAATGAAAAACTGTTTTTT. As protein: CASSFDGYNEKLFF.